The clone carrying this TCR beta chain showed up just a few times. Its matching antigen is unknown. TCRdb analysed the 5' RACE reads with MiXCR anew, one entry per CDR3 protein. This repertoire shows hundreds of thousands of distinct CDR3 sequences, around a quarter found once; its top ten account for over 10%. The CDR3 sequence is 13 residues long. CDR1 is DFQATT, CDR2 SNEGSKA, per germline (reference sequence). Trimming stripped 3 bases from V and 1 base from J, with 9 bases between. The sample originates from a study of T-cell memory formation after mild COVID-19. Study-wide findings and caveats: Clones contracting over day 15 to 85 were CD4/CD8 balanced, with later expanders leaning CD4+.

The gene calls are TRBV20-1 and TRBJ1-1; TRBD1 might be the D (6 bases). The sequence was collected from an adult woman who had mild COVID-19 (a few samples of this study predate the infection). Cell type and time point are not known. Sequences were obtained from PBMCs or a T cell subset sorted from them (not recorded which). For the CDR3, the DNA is TGCAGTGCTAGGGGGGCCAGGAACACTGAAGCTTTCTTT. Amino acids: CSARGARNTEAFF.